This entry concerns a single TCR beta chain. Its recognized antigen is unknown. This entry comes from a study of cytomegalovirus exposure and HLA in healthy donors (dated by TCRdb to about 2017). Concerning the study at large: An earlier analysis of 587 of the donors reported around 280 Gb of sequence data and 117 million unique TCR beta sequences obtained from about 200 million T cells. An early release covering roughly 580 HLA-typed donors comprised about 300 gigabases of sequencing data and some 79 million unique TCR sequences. Of the roughly 420 genotyped donors, less than 90% were placed in the genetic ancestry cluster associated with self-reported Caucasian donors. The study was designed to test whether signatures of past pathogen exposure could be identified by cataloging public T cell receptors. The T cell repertoires of under 700 subjects were profiled by immunosequencing and related to cytomegalovirus serostatus. A separate validation cohort of 100 to 150 different subjects was used in addition to the approximately 700-subject first cohort. High-throughput TCR immunosequencing, statistical association of individual TCRs with disease status, and machine learning were combined to predict cytomegalovirus infection status. A later analysis re-analyzed previously published TCR beta repertoires from 666 donors and added high-resolution HLA genotyping to study TCR occurrence patterns. Rather than drawing on any new phenotypic data, the later analysis identified candidate immune exposures from TCR beta sequences and the way those sequences occurred across donors. To decide whether each TCR beta V gene segment behaved as functional or pseudogenic, an earlier analysis of some 540 of the donors relied on high-throughput TCR beta sequencing. Alongside the repertoire data, information on donor age, sex, ethnicity and CMV serostatus was compiled. A later genetic analysis took genome-wide SNP genotypes for about three fifths of the roughly 670 donors and used that subset as a discovery cohort. All discovery cohort repertoires had been generated on a single sequencing platform. Both class I and class II loci were covered by HLA typing, at four-digit resolution. Typing coverage varied by locus: 629-630 donors for A, B, C, DRB1 and DQB1; roughly 500 for DQA1; over 600 for DPA1; roughly 450 for DPB1. Because of strong linkage in the cohort, four to six DR-DQ haplotypes were treated as single units for association and clustering. On average, around 200,000 unique TCR beta nucleotide sequences were sequenced per donor among a few hundred genotyped donors of the cohort, with approximately 18% of those sequences being non-productive. Study-level results and caveats: A later analysis reported that several top co-occurrence clusters appeared linked to parvovirus B19, influenza, CMV and Epstein-Barr virus. Some IMGT-functional V segments, including TRBV6-2 and TRBV6-3, could not be told apart with the 87-base-pair reads, so those segments were excluded. The authors suggested that the approach could potentially be generalized to other disease states and immunological phenotypes. Assigning TCR associations to individual alleles was difficult when HLA alleles, especially DR and DQ, strongly co-occurred. Broadly in line with IMGT annotations, most TCR beta V segments showed up in productive rearrangements about 87% or about 30% of the time in an earlier analysis of approximately 600 of the donors. The cohort was sequenced for TCR beta chains only, and without alpha or paired-chain data the features that could be detected were limited. The earlier analysis of 450 to 700 of the donors excluded some 16 rarely observed V segments, including chromosome 9 orphons, because counts were too low. According to a later analysis, most CMV-associated TCR beta chains appeared to be HLA-restricted, and the HLA associations seemed to be driven largely by CMV exposure. The study listed approximately 150 TCR beta chains as associated with cytomegalovirus. A later analysis found that TCR association rates varied across HLA loci, with DRB1 alleles showing the most associated TCRs and HLA-C alleles the fewest. Specific HLA alleles were associated with 18,000 or so TCR beta sequences at a false discovery rate of 0.05 in a later analysis. Sequencing depth was assumed to be roughly uniform across donors in the presence/absence analyses, though that assumption may not hold. In a later analysis, HLA-associated TCR beta chains showed more clonal expansion and lower generation probabilities than non-associated chains that were equally common. Most TCR sequences were seen in very few donors, while some public TCRs were found in many individuals. The only immune exposure information available for the cohort was CMV serostatus. Because some donors lacked HLA typing at each locus, the association tests relied only on the typed subset. Correlated functional status among segregating V segments might reflect linkage disequilibrium, but an unknown experimental factor could not be ruled out. A cluster of highly shared sequence variants was judged likely to be a technical artifact of the sequencing pipeline. A further reported finding was that TCR beta sequences accurately predicted the HLA-A and HLA-B alleles for most subjects in the first cohort. In both the original and validation cohorts, the classifier was reported to diagnose cytomegalovirus status with high specificity and sensitivity. Three of the identified cytomegalovirus-associated TCR beta chains were confirmed in vitro to be specific for cytomegalovirus antigens. In a later genetic analysis, a missense DCLRE1C variant was associated with V-gene and J-gene trimming of TCR beta chains, and the association was replicated in an independent cohort. According to a later genetic analysis, donors in an Asian-associated ancestry cluster had fewer N-insertions in productive TCRs than the approximately 700-donor mean.

The cohort comprised 710 or so healthy bone marrow donors. At the time of sampling, every cohort member was nominally healthy, though immune exposures that went unrecorded were likely present. The donor tested CMV seronegative and was one of the 352 seronegative cohort members. A peripheral blood sample was provided by each donor, and peripheral blood mononuclear cells were used for TCR beta sequencing. The Qiagen DNeasy Blood Extraction Kit was used to extract genomic DNA from the blood cell samples. CDR1 is given as MNHEY and CDR2 as SMNVEV, both from the germline V gene (reference sequence). V is trimmed back by 2 bases and J by 5 bases, and the junction contains 5 bases that no gene match accounts for. From its cysteine to its phenylalanine, the CDR3 spans 15 amino acids. The DNA shown is the 45-base CDR3, in frame from base 1. Libraries were constructed by the immunoSEQ multiplex PCR assay. The multiplex PCR relied on a mix of 60 forward primers for TCR Vbeta segments and 13 reverse primers for TCR Jbeta segments. Amplification of the CDR3 region of rearranged TCR beta genes was performed with a multiplex PCR assay on genomic DNA. The amplified TCR beta libraries were sequenced on the Illumina HiSeq System as 87-base-pair reads. The paper's data handling went like this. A later analysis tallied 75 million to 85 million unique TCR beta chains across the 666 repertoires, and some 12 million of those chains were shared by two or more donors. Raw reads were error-corrected and collapsed into unique sequences by a nearest-neighbor algorithm in which closely related sequences were merged to remove PCR and sequencing errors. CDR3 sequences were aligned to IMGT reference sequences to assign V, D and J gene segments. For a sequence to be retained, a match of at least six nucleotides was required to both a V gene segment and a J gene segment. Rearrangements were classified as productive when the CDR3 lacked stop codons and remained in frame with V and J, and all other rearrangements were classified as non-productive. CDR3 was defined according to IMGT convention as the region running from the second conserved V-encoded cysteine to the conserved J-encoded phenylalanine. The earlier analysis of about 610 of the donors excluded sequences that lacked an unambiguous match to a single V gene segment. An earlier analysis of several hundred of the donors called V segments functional above 56.7% productive rearrangements and segregating when the between-donor standard deviation exceeded 5%. To diagnose cytomegalovirus status from the catalog of TCR beta chain sequences, a statistical classification framework was built. A later analysis assigned V and J genes by comparing TCR nucleotide sequences with IMGT/GENE-DB human TR gene sequences. The TCRdist pipeline was used in a later analysis to assign CDR3 sequences and most-parsimonious VDJ recombination scenarios. A later analysis defined each TCR beta chain by its CDR3 amino acid sequence plus V-gene family, and excluded reads lacking a unique V-gene family. To address suspected cross-contamination and a sequencing artifact, a later analysis removed 450 to 700 highly shared, low-generation-probability nucleotide sequences. In a later analysis, a clonal expansion index for each public chain was calculated from normalized within-repertoire ranks of inferred template counts. In a later analysis, generation probabilities were computed with a VDJ recombination model fitted to out-of-frame rearrangements, and the resulting probabilities were checked against IGoR. In a later analysis, hypergeometric tests were used to score TCR-TCR, TCR-HLA and TCR-CMV co-occurrence, with a repertoire-size bias correction applied to TCR pairs. To estimate false discovery rates, a later analysis permuted the HLA or CMV assignments 20 times. In a later analysis, co-occurring TCRs were grouped with DBSCAN, and TCRdist sequence similarity was added when clustering was performed within HLA-allele-positive subsets. Co-occurrence clustering excluded repertoires with fewer than 30,000 or more than 120,000 public chains, plus five with anomalous nucleotide sharing. Sourced from immuneACCESS, this table was stored by TCRdb with only in-frame sequences that have V and J called. A share of the clones is absent; for the studies checked, an unresolved V gene accounts for under half, and the remainder has no known explanation. The DNA was the basis for D and trimming; V, J and clone size are from that table. The sample table holds about 160,000 clones. 1.3% of the sample is held by the ten biggest clonotypes.

In this chain, TRBV27 is recombined with TRBJ2-2; TRBD1 lines up with 7 middle nucleotides. Sequences were obtained from PBMCs. The sequence was collected from an older woman in good health and CMV-seronegative. The CDR3 protein sequence reads: CASSLEGGPTGELFF. The nucleotides are TGTGCCAGCAGTTTAGAAGGGGGCCCTACCGGGGAGCTGTTTTTT.